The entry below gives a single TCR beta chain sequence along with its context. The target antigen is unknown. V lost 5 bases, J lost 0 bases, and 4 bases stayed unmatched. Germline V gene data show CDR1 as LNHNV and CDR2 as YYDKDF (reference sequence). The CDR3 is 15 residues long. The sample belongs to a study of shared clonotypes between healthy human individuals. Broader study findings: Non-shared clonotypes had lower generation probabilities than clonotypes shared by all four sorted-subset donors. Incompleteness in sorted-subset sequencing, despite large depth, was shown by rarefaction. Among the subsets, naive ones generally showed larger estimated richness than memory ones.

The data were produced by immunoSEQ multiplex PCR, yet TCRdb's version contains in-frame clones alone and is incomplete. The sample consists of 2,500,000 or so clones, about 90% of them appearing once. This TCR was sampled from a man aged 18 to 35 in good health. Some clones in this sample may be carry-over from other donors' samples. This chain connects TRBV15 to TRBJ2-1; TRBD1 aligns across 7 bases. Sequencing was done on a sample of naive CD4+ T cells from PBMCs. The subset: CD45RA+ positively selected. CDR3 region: CATSPRGRSYNEQFF. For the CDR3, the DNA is TGTGCCACCAGCCCGAGGGGGCGCTCCTACAATGAGCAGTTCTTC.